One sample yielded the 21 T cell receptor beta chains listed below, sequenced in a study of T cells after yellow fever vaccination. MiXCR was run by TCRdb on the 5' RACE reads, yielding one entry per CDR3 protein. Among 450,000 to 650,000 distinct CDR3 sequences, less than 15% were seen once, and the ten largest hold over 12%. The material sequenced was PBMCs, taken on the day of the yellow fever booster vaccination. The receptors stem from a man aged 25-45 years who received the YFV17D yellow fever vaccine.

This rearrangement joins TRBV20-1 to TRBJ2-3; 9 bases agree with TRBD2. The CDR3 contains 14 residues. J lost 6 bases, V lost 6 bases, and 10 bases had no gene match. Germline values: CDR1 DFQATT, CDR2 SNEGSKA (reference sequence). CDR3 residues: CSAKRGSGSDTQYF. The CDR3 nucleotides are TGCAGTGCAAAGAGAGGTAGCGGGAGTGATACGCAGTATTTT.

The chain joins TRBV5-1 to TRBJ2-7, with 14 bases that match TRBD2. CDR1 SGHRS and CDR2 YFSETQ come from the germline V gene. V lost 4 bases, J lost 0 bases, and 6 bases stayed unmatched. The CDR3 sequence is 17 residues long. CDR3 DNA: TGCGCCAGCAGCCCCTGGACTAGCGGGAGGAGCTCCTACGAGCAGTACTTC. Its translation is CASSPWTSGRSSYEQYF.

This chain links TRBV3-1 with TRBJ1-2; no clear D. Trimming stripped 0 bases from V and 0 bases from J, with 14 bases between. CDR3 length: 17 amino acids. The germline CDR1 and CDR2 sequences are LGHDT and YNNKEL (reference sequence). CDR3 sequence: CASSQESLGPANYGYTF. CDR3 bases: TGTGCCAGCAGCCAAGAAAGTCTGGGCCCAGCTAACTATGGCTACACCTTC. The full variable domain, its missing parts supplied by reference TRBV3-1 and TRBJ1-2, is DTAVSQTPKYLVTQMGNDKSIKCEQNLGHDTMYWYKQDSKKFLKIMFSYNNKELIINETVPNRFSPKSPDKAHLNLHINSLELGDSAVYFCASSQESLGPANYGYTFGSGTRLTVV.

The rearrangement links TRBV29-1 to TRBJ2-1; 10 nucleotides match TRBD1. Germline assignment: CDR1 SQVTM and CDR2 ANQGSEA. There are 14 residues in the CDR3. V lost 4 bases to trimming and J lost 8 bases; unmatched junction nucleotides: 8. The CDR3 reads CSVARTGGRDEQFF. In DNA, the CDR3 is TGCAGCGTTGCCCGGACAGGGGGAAGGGATGAGCAGTTCTTC.

The chain recombines TRBV12-3 or TRBV12-4 with TRBJ1-2; D remains ambiguous. The CDR3 is 14 amino acids. V was pared by 7 bases and J by 2 bases, with 14 bases between. CDR3 DNA sequence: TGTGCCAGCAATCGGGCATCATCCAACTATGGCTACACCTTC. Residues: CASNRASSNYGYTF.

A few counts support this clonotype. The CDR3 spells CASSTSGTGSYEQYF. The CDR3 bases are TGTGCCAGCAGCACTAGCGGGACAGGGTCCTACGAGCAGTACTTC. This chain links TRBV5-5 with TRBJ2-7, with a possible D match to TRBD2 (10 bases). CDR3 length: 15 residues. Trimming stripped 4 bases from V and 1 base from J, with 15 bases between. Germline CDR1 is SGHKS and CDR2 is YYEKEE (reference sequence).

In this sample, this clonotype turned up once. The rearrangement uses TRBV18 and TRBJ2-7, with D unclear. V was clipped by 3 bases and J by 2 bases, with 11 bases between them. CDR1 KGHSH and CDR2 LQKENI come from the germline V gene. The CDR3 has 14 amino acids. DNA of the CDR3: TGTGCCAGCTCACCCAGGCCAGGCCCCTACGAGCAGTACTTC. This encodes CASSPRPGPYEQYF.

The rearrangement links TRBV20-1 to TRBJ2-1; D unresolved. V was pared by 2 bases and J by 0 bases, with 14 bases between. This CDR3 is built from 16 residues. Germline CDR1 DFQATT, CDR2 SNEGSKA (reference sequence). The CDR3: CSARFLAVSSYNEQFF. CDR3 DNA: TGCAGTGCTAGATTCCTGGCGGTAAGCTCCTACAATGAGCAGTTCTTC.

The V and J genes are TRBV6-1 and TRBJ2-1; TRBD2 matches 9 bases. CDR3 length: 17 amino acids. Germline trimming cut 4 bases from V and 1 base from J; bases unmatched to any gene: 8. Germline CDR1 is MNHNS and CDR2 is SASEGT. The chain's CDR3 is CASSAAQTSGSYNEQFF. Here the CDR3 DNA reads TGTGCCAGCAGTGCAGCACAGACTAGCGGATCCTACAATGAGCAGTTCTTC.

The chain uses TRBV6-2 or TRBV6-3 and TRBJ2-5, with unresolved D. The germline V and J ends were trimmed by 4 bases and 5 bases, with 5 bases remaining between them. This CDR3 spans 11 amino acids. CDR1 MNHEY and CDR2 SVGEGT come from the germline V gene. The CDR3 nucleotides are TGTGCCAGCAGTTGGAGCGAGACCCAGTACTTC. This sequence encodes CASSWSETQYF.

This clonotype was seen many times. The chain couples TRBV7-9 to TRBJ2-1, with unresolved D. Germline V gene lookup returns CDR1 SEHNR and CDR2 FQNEAQ (reference sequence). The CDR3 has 11 residues. Trimming stripped 6 bases from V and 9 bases from J, with 9 bases between. This CDR3 is CASSLVGEQFF. CDR3 DNA sequence: TGTGCCAGCAGTTTGGTGGGTGAGCAGTTCTTC.

This clonotype was seen a few times. The CDR3 sequence: CASSPRTGVAYEQYF. CDR3 in DNA: TGTGCCAGCAGCCCACGGACAGGGGTAGCCTACGAGCAGTACTTC. The rearrangement links TRBV7-2 to TRBJ2-7; 9 bases are a match to TRBD1. This CDR3 is built from 15 residues. Germline loops: CDR1 SGHTA, CDR2 FQGNSA. The V and J ends lost 5 bases and 2 bases, in that order; junction bases with no gene match: 7.

This clonotype has a handful of counts. V and J are TRBV7-9 and TRBJ2-7; D could derive from TRBD1 or TRBD2 (6 bases each). There are 15 residues in the CDR3. V was cut by 1 base and J by 3 bases, with 13 bases left in between. CDR1 is SEHNR, CDR2 FQNEAQ, per germline (reference sequence). The CDR3 is CASSLDGGQNYEQYF. For the CDR3, the DNA is TGTGCCAGCAGCTTAGACGGGGGCCAGAACTACGAGCAGTACTTC.

In this sample, this clonotype turned up a few times. This chain uses TRBV30 with TRBJ2-5, with 9 nucleotides matching TRBD1. Germline V gene data show CDR1 as GTSNPN and CDR2 as SVGIG (reference sequence). This CDR3 comprises 15 residues. V lost 6 bases, J lost 5 bases, and 13 bases stayed unmatched. DNA of the CDR3: TGTGCCTGTACCAGCCGGGGACAGGGATTTGAGACCCAGTACTTC. Its translation: CACTSRGQGFETQYF.

The V and J genes are TRBV4-3 and TRBJ2-3; 8 bases align to TRBD1. Germline-derived CDR1 and CDR2 are LGHNA and YSLEER. The CDR3 loop spans 15 amino acids. The V gene end was trimmed by 3 bases and the J gene end by 4 bases; junction bases not matched to a gene: 6. DNA for the CDR3: TGCGCCAGCAGCCAGGGGGACAGGCTCTCAGATACGCAGTATTTT. Translation gives CASSQGDRLSDTQYF.

This clonotype was observed a few times. The chain links TRBV6-2 or TRBV6-3 to TRBJ2-1; 11 bases match TRBD2. From germline, CDR1 is MNHEY and CDR2 SVGEGT. CDR3 length: 15 amino acids. CDR3 DNA: TGTGCGAGCCGACCCCCGGGACTAGCGGAGGGTGAGCAGTTCTTC. Its protein is CASRPPGLAEGEQFF.

This clonotype has only a few counts. The V gene is TRBV21-1, the J gene TRBJ1-2; whether TRBD1, the table's D call, matches the DNA was not checked. TRBV21-1 is a known pseudogene. There are 15 residues in the CDR3. CDR3: CASSSPGQTTYGYTF. The CDR3 DNA reads as TGTGCCAGCAGCTCCCCCGGACAGACCACCTATGGCTACACCTTC.

A few counts support this clonotype. This chain uses TRBV27 with TRBJ2-5, with unresolved D. V dropped 6 bases and J dropped 4 bases, with 15 bases sitting between them. The germline V gene encodes CDR1 MNHEY and CDR2 SMNVEV (reference sequence). The CDR3 is 14 amino acids. CDR3 amino acids: CASRDGVGRETQYF. The CDR3 DNA reads as TGTGCCAGCAGAGATGGGGTAGGGCGAGAGACCCAGTACTTC.

CDR3 sequence reads: CSAKEGVWLNEQFF. The CDR3, as DNA: TGCAGTGCTAAGGAGGGGGTATGGTTGAATGAGCAGTTCTTC. The rearrangement uses TRBV20-1 and TRBJ2-1; tentatively, D is TRBD1 or TRBD2 (6 bases each). There are 14 residues in the CDR3. Germline V lookup: CDR1 DFQATT, CDR2 SNEGSKA (reference sequence). V dropped 4 bases and J dropped 7 bases, with 17 bases sitting between them.

The CDR3 DNA reads TGTGCCAGCGCCCTAGCGATCAGCACAGATACGCAGTATTTT. Amino acid sequence: CASALAISTDTQYF. The rearrangement joins TRBV2 to TRBJ2-3, with a weak D call TRBD2 (6 bases). The germline V gene has CDR1 SNHLY and CDR2 FYNNEI. V lost 8 bases and J 0 bases, leaving 12 bases between the germline ends. The CDR3 contains 14 residues.

Only a few counts were recorded for this clonotype. V gene TRBV29-1 combines with J gene TRBJ2-2, with a possible D match to TRBD1 (6 bases). The CDR3 spans 14 residues. The ends were cut back, 8 bases at V and 2 bases at J, with 15 bases in the middle. The germline gives CDR1 SQVTM, CDR2 ANQGSEA. CDR3 loop: CSSSVGANTGELFF. For the CDR3, the DNA is TGCAGCTCATCAGTGGGGGCCAACACCGGGGAGCTGTTTTTT.